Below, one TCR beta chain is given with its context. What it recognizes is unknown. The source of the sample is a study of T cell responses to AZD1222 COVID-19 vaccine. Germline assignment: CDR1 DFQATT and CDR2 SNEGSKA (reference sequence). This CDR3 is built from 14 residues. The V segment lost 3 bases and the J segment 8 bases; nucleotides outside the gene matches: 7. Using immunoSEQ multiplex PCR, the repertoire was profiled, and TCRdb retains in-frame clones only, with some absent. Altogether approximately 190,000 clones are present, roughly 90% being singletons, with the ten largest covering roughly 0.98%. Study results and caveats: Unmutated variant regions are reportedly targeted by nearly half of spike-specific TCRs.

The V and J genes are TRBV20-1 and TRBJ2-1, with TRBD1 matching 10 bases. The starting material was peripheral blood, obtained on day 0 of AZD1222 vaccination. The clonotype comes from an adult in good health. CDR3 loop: CSASLRDRGHEQFF. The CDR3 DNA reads TGCAGTGCTAGTCTCCGGGACAGGGGTCATGAGCAGTTCTTC.